The entry below gives a single T cell receptor (beta chain) sequence along with its context. The V gene's germline CDR1 is SGDLS and CDR2 YYNGEE. Trimming removed 0 bases from V and 6 bases from J; junction bases left unmatched: 5. The CDR3 contains 15 residues. Original processing methods: Nucleated cell counts were estimated from reference gene primer amplification. Using immunoSEQ multiplex PCR, the repertoire was profiled, and TCRdb retains in-frame clones only, with some absent. The V and J calls and the clone size are those of that table, but D and trimming were determined from the DNA. The sample has just over 300,000 clones; about nine tenths are singletons. The sample comes from a study of blood T cell repertoires in COVID-19. For the study at large: In each case, the material was cDNA or gDNA derived from T cells, B-cell-depleted T cells, or PBMCs.

In terms of age and location, participants ranged from roughly 18 to 95 years and lived in roughly 22 US areas. Clinical histories supplied by participants themselves formed the basis of cohort assignment. The source material was PBMCs or T cells enriched from blood (not recorded which). The chain uses TRBV9 and TRBJ2-1, with 8 bases aligning to TRBD2. The TCR comes from a young man who had recovered from COVID-19. This CDR3 is CASSVESGSINEQFF. CDR3 nucleotides: TGTGCCAGCAGCGTAGAAAGCGGGAGCATCAATGAGCAGTTCTTC.